This T cell receptor beta chain is drawn from a study of blood T cell repertoires in COVID-19. Across the study: COVID-19 samples, acute and convalescent, were from the United States, Italy and Spain. Sources were T cells, B-cell-depleted T cells, or PBMCs; the material itself was cDNA or gDNA.

The Seattle patients joined while their infection was active and were tracked longitudinally afterward. The CDR3 loop spans 14 amino acids. Looked up from germline, CDR1 is SNHLY and CDR2 is FYNNEI. The V gene end was trimmed by 6 bases and the J gene end by 4 bases; junction bases not matched to a gene: 5. Per the original methods: Reference gene primer amplification in the assay estimated nucleated cell counts. The table came from immunoSEQ multiplex PCR; TCRdb's copy has only in-frame clones and leaves some out. V, J and clone size reflect that table, while D and trimming were determined from the DNA. The data contain more than 85,000 clones, 88% of them singletons.

This TCR derives from a man aged 45-65 years with COVID-19, enrolled during active disease. The chain couples TRBV2 to TRBJ2-2; 7 positions agree with TRBD1. The sample taken for sequencing was peripheral blood. In nucleotides, the CDR3 is TGTGCCAGCAGGGAACAGGGGTTCACCGGGGAGCTGTTTTTT. Protein product: CASREQGFTGELFF.